This section outlines one T cell receptor beta chain sequence together with its context. No cognate antigen has been identified for it. It has no much larger one-base neighbor in the sample; base qualities were not kept. Peripheral blood CD8+ and CD4+ T cells from healthy donors, Susac syndrome patients and multiple sclerosis patients were profiled using high-throughput TCR beta sequencing. Healthy donors were included as age- and sex-matched controls. Bulk CD8+ and CD4+ T cells were purified magnetically by negative isolation, whereas CD8+ TEMRA cells were enriched by FACS. Blood was drawn into EDTA tubes, processed within 24 hours, and PBMCs were isolated by density gradient centrifugation. PBMCs intended for TCR sequencing were cryopreserved in liquid nitrogen and thawed later in a water bath at 37 degrees C. A purity of at least 90% was achieved for sorted or isolated CD4+, CD8+ and CD8+ TEMRA cells.

The record originates from a study of CD8 T cells in Susac syndrome (dated by TCRdb to the late 2010s). Background for the entire study: The study used repertoire sequencing to test whether antigen drove CD8+ T cell activation and differentiation in Susac syndrome. Results and caveats for the whole study, not just this receptor: The study acknowledged that relatively few individuals were included in the TCR sequencing and HLA analysis.

RNA was extracted using the RNeasy kit, and roughly 0.45 to 1 ug of the RNA was reverse transcribed with random hexamers. TCR beta CDR3 regions were amplified with the immunoSEQ multiplex PCR assay covering 54 Vbeta and 13 Jbeta segments. Bias from PCR amplification was corrected by using a synthetic template baseline for primer optimization and for computational correction. The original methods were these. Reads were annotated to V, D and J genes per IMGT and analyzed with immunoSEQ Analyzer, keeping only productive sequences. Clonality was calculated as one minus the Shannon entropy normalized by log2 of the number of productive unique sequences. Public and private clones were assessed among the 100 most prevalent clones of each patient and control. Susac-specific clones were defined as absent from healthy and MS cohorts, 850 to 1,300 published viral clones and other ImmuneACCESS disease sequences. The public reads were reprocessed in TCRdb via fastp at Q25 and MiXCR, keeping in-frame beta chains. Every CDR3 protein is listed once, alongside the most common genes and DNA of its rows. These V and J calls derive from TCRdb rather than the authors' analysis. Within this sample are over 95,000 distinct CDR3 sequences, with 92% of them counted one time only. The top ten constitute 0.13% to 0.15% of the sample.

The CDR3 numbers 16 residues from cysteine through phenylalanine. The retained sequence is limited to the CDR3, 48 bases, with the frame set at the first base. Germline trimming amounts to 6 bases on V and 4 bases on J, with 12 as the count of junction bases outside the gene matches. From a lookup of the germline V gene, CDR1 and CDR2 are LGHNA and YSLEER. The rearranged segments are TRBV4-3 and TRBJ2-1; 7 junctional bases match TRBD2. Material: CD4+ T cells from PBMCs. The origin of this receptor is a human donor in good health. Here the CDR3 is given as CASRWGLSGDYNEQFF. The DNA sequence is TGCGCCAGCAGGTGGGGACTGAGCGGGGATTACAATGAGCAGTTCTTC.